The 17 T cell receptor beta chains listed next were all sequenced from one sample in a study of cytomegalovirus exposure and HLA in healthy donors. Libraries were prepared by immunoSEQ multiplex PCR; TCRdb keeps only in-frame clonotypes and omits some of them. The profile shows hundreds of thousands of clones, 80% to 90% of them singletons. Material for sequencing was PBMCs. The receptors were gathered from a woman between 18 and 29 years old in good health and CMV-seronegative.

To note about this clone: This CDR3 is also generated by other DNA sequences in the sample. V and J are TRBV19 and TRBJ2-2, with TRBD1 identical over 7 bases. Germline CDR1 reads LNHDA; CDR2 reads SQIVND (reference sequence). The J segment lost 6 bases and the V segment lost 3 bases, leaving 4 bases of the junction unmatched. The CDR3 is 14 amino acids. The CDR3 region is CASSIRQGAGELFF. The CDR3 DNA follows: TGTGCCAGTAGTATCCGACAGGGAGCCGGGGAGCTGTTTTTT. The whole variable domain, remainder taken from reference TRBV19 and TRBJ2-2, is DGGITQSPKYLFRKEGQNVTLSCEQNLNHDAMYWYRQDPGQGLRLIYYSQIVNDFQKGDIAEGYSVSREKKESFPLTVTSAQKNPTAFYLCASSIRQGAGELFFGEGSRLTVL.

J is TRBJ2-1 and V is TRBV27; TRBD2 might be the D (5 bases). Deletions cut 5 bases from V and 8 bases from J, with 22 bases between. Germline values: CDR1 MNHEY, CDR2 SMNVEV (reference sequence). This CDR3 comprises 16 residues. Written as DNA, the CDR3 is TGTGCCAGCAGTCTAACCCCTCCGGGGATGAGGGATGAGCAGTTCTTC. Translated: CASSLTPPGMRDEQFF.

J is TRBJ2-7 and V is TRBV4-1; 9 bases line up with TRBD1. There are 14 residues in the CDR3. V lost 3 bases, J lost 6 bases, and 6 bases stayed unmatched. Germline V gene lookup returns CDR1 MGHRA and CDR2 YSYEKL. DNA for the CDR3: TGCGCCAGCAGCCACCGACAGGGGGGCCGCGAGCAGTACTTC. This gives the protein CASSHRQGGREQYF.

The chain carries TRBV5-1 and TRBJ1-1; D perhaps matches TRBD1 (5 bases). V lost 0 bases, J lost 11 bases, and 14 bases lay in between. Germline lookup yields CDR1 SGHRS and CDR2 YFSETQ. CDR3 length equals 13 residues. CDR3 sequence (DNA): TGCGCCAGCAGCTTGGCCCAAGGGGTCGAGGCTTTCTTT. Translated, it gives CASSLAQGVEAFF.

The chain couples TRBV15 to TRBJ1-4; 8 positions agree with TRBD1. The length of the CDR3 is 14 residues. The V gene's germline CDR1 is LNHNV and CDR2 YYDKDF (reference sequence). V lost 9 bases, J lost 7 bases, and 10 bases stayed unmatched. In nucleotides, the CDR3 is TGTGCCACGGGGAGGACAGGGCGAGCTGAAAAACTGTTTTTT. Translation: CATGRTGRAEKLFF.

V and J are TRBV27 and TRBJ2-3, with TRBD2 matching over 11 bases. This CDR3 has 17 residues. Germline lookup yields CDR1 MNHEY and CDR2 SMNVEV (reference sequence). V dropped 2 bases and J dropped 6; count of bases not matched to a gene: 10. The CDR3 bases are TGTGCCAGCAGTTTACGGGCCTTAGCGGGAGGGCCGGATACGCAGTATTTT. This codes for CASSLRALAGGPDTQYF.

There are a few counts of this clone. This chain joins TRBV10-3 and TRBJ1-6; a weak D match, TRBD1 (6 bases). Trimming took 10 bases from V and 9 from J, leaving 28 bases between them. The CDR3 is 17 amino acids. Germline V gene sequence: CDR1 ENHRY, CDR2 SYGVKD. The CDR3 loop reads CAKGGGGHGPQFSPLHF. The CDR3 DNA sequence: TGTGCCAAGGGTGGGGGCGGTCACGGCCCTCAATTTTCACCCCTCCACTTT.

This sequence joins TRBV6-5 and TRBJ2-7, with 7 bases lining up with TRBD2. V shed 8 bases and J 1 base; nucleotides not matched to a gene: 11. Per the germline V gene, CDR1 is MNHEY and CDR2 is SVGAGI. The length of the CDR3 is 15 residues. The CDR3 loop reads CASSLSLAASYEQYF. As DNA, the CDR3 is TGTGCCAGCTCTCTCAGCCTAGCGGCATCCTACGAGCAGTACTTC.

The chain combines TRBV13 with TRBJ2-3, with D unclear. Per germline, CDR1 PRHDT and CDR2 FYEKMQ (reference sequence). Trimming shortened V by 4 bases and J by 5 bases, and 10 bases separated the two germline ends. The CDR3 is made up of 13 amino acids. CDR3 region: CASSSWAKDTQYF. The CDR3 DNA sequence: TGTGCCAGCAGCTCGTGGGCGAAAGATACGCAGTATTTT.

The chain combines TRBV7-9 with TRBJ2-5, with TRBD1 identical over 7 bases. Germline V lookup: CDR1 SEHNR, CDR2 FQNEAQ (reference sequence). V was pared by 0 bases and J by 4 bases, with 5 bases of the junction left unmatched. The CDR3 is 15 amino acids. The CDR3, as DNA: TGTGCCAGCAGCTTAGCCCTCGACAGGGCAGAGACCCAGTACTTC. Amino acid sequence: CASSLALDRAETQYF.

This rearrangement joins TRBV2 to TRBJ2-6; 10 positions match TRBD1. This CDR3 spans 18 amino acids. V shed 3 bases, J shed 4 bases, and the junction held 9 bases outside the gene matches. Germline-derived CDR1 and CDR2 are SNHLY and FYNNEI. CDR3 residues: CASSDGTGVMRGANVLTF. The CDR3 region has the DNA TGTGCCAGCAGTGACGGGACAGGGGTCATGCGGGGGGCCAACGTCCTGACTTTC.

This chain links TRBV7-9 with TRBJ1-1; the match to TRBD1 covers 7 bases. CDR1 is SEHNR, CDR2 FQNEAQ, per germline (reference sequence). The CDR3 loop spans 15 amino acids. J lost 6 bases, V lost 3 bases, and 10 bases had no gene match. The CDR3 nucleotides read TGTGCCAGCAGCTTTTTAGGGGGCGGTGTCGCTGAAGCTTTCTTT. This codes for CASSFLGGGVAEAFF.

The chain is built from TRBV5-3 and TRBJ1-2, with D perhaps matching TRBD1 (6 bases). TRBV5-3 is an ORF for which the function is uncertain. The ends were cut back, 4 bases at V and 7 bases at J, with 17 bases in the middle. The CDR3 loop spans 14 amino acids. Here the CDR3 DNA reads TGTGCCAGAAGCCTTATCATGACAGGCGGTGGCTACACCTTC. It encodes CARSLIMTGGGYTF.

This chain joins TRBV6-5 and TRBJ2-7, with 8 bases aligning to TRBD2. This CDR3 spans 14 amino acids. Trimming cost V 7 bases and J 2 bases; bases outside gene matches: 7. Germline CDR1 is MNHEY and CDR2 is SVGAGI. CDR3 nucleotides: TGTGCCAGCAAAACGGGGGGGTTCACCTACGAGCAGTACTTC. Translated: CASKTGGFTYEQYF.

This chain joins TRBV13 and TRBJ2-3, with TRBD1 matching 11 bases. V lost 4 bases to trimming and J lost 3 bases; unmatched junction nucleotides: 3. The CDR3 consists of 15 residues. Germline V lookup: CDR1 PRHDT, CDR2 FYEKMQ (reference sequence). In nucleotides, the CDR3 is TGTGCCAGCAGCTCCCGGGACAGGGGGACAGATACGCAGTATTTT. Its protein is CASSSRDRGTDTQYF.

This sequence joins TRBV6-1 and TRBJ2-5, with 9 bases that match TRBD2. CDR1 is MNHNS, CDR2 SASEGT, per germline. The CDR3 sequence is 15 residues long. V was clipped by 5 bases and J by 4 bases; unmatched bases: 8. The CDR3 DNA follows: TGTGCCAGCAGTAGAGCGGGAGGTACGCTAGAGACCCAGTACTTC. It translates to CASSRAGGTLETQYF.

This clone occurred a few times. The V call is TRBV11-2, the J call TRBJ2-1; D may be TRBD2 (6 bases). Germline V gene data show CDR1 as SGHAT and CDR2 as FQNNGV. Trimming cost V 3 bases and J 0 bases, with 6 bases left between them. The CDR3 spans 14 residues. DNA of the CDR3: TGTGCCAGCAGCTTGGGGGGCTCCTACAATGAGCAGTTCTTC. It encodes CASSLGGSYNEQFF.